This TCR beta chain is from a study of OX40 agonist ivuxolimab in advanced cancers. Trimming cost V 3 bases and J 0 bases, with 13 bases left between them. Germline V gives CDR1 SGHNT, CDR2 YYREEE (reference sequence). The CDR3 extends over 17 amino acids. The method was immunoSEQ multiplex PCR; TCRdb's version includes in-frame clones alone and lacks a portion of them. The table includes about 58,000 clones, 80% to 90% detected once. The cohort excluded patients with autoimmune disease history or systemic immunosuppression. Sequenced here: CD4+ or CD8+ T cells sorted from blood, sampled in a trial of the OX40 agonist ivuxolimab. The J gene is TRBJ2-6, the V gene TRBV5-4; D is tentatively TRBD1 or TRBD2 (5 bases each). This receptor was obtained from an adult with an advanced solid tumor such as melanoma, head and neck, liver or kidney cancer. The CDR3 nucleotides read TGTGCCAGCAGCTCGGGACCGTCACTCTCTGGGGCCAACGTCCTGACTTTC. Translated: CASSSGPSLSGANVLTF.